This T cell receptor beta chain was identified in a study of blood T cell repertoires in COVID-19. V dropped 2 bases and J dropped 4 bases, with 13 bases sitting between them. CDR1 is KGHSH, CDR2 LQKENI, per germline. CDR3 length equals 15 residues. Clones were read by immunoSEQ multiplex PCR, and TCRdb kept only the in-frame ones, dropping some. The table lists more than 200,000 clones, around nine tenths of them singletons. The source material was peripheral blood. This TCR came from a woman in her fifties or sixties with COVID-19, enrolled during active disease. The chain uses TRBV18 and TRBJ2-3; D may be TRBD2 (6 bases). CDR3 DNA: TGTGCCAGCTCACCATATGAACGGGAGTCAGATACGCAGTATTTT. This encodes CASSPYERESDTQYF.